This TCR beta chain was found in a study of blood T cell repertoires in COVID-19. Whole-study context: Acute and convalescent COVID-19 samples came from the United States, Italy and Spain. Sample material is recorded as cDNA or gDNA derived from T cells, B-cell-depleted T cells, or PBMCs.

As originally analysed: Counts of nucleated cells, estimated from reference gene primer amplification, were obtained. The data were produced by immunoSEQ multiplex PCR, yet TCRdb's version contains in-frame clones alone and is incomplete. V and J calls and clone size come straight from that table; D and trimming were deduced from the DNA. The sample has some 120,000 clones, about 80% seen once; the top ten hold approximately 10%. The clonotype comes from a man between 60 and 70 years old with acute or convalescent COVID-19. Material for sequencing was peripheral blood.

The CDR3 protein is CASSPRGVRPGEQYF. CDR3 in DNA: TGTGCCAGCAGCCCTCGGGGGGTGCGCCCGGGCGAGCAGTACTTC. This chain uses TRBV5-4 with TRBJ2-7, with 7 positions matching TRBD2. From germline, CDR1 is SGHNT and CDR2 YYREEE (reference sequence). Germline trimming cut 4 bases from V and 6 bases from J; bases unmatched to any gene: 13. The length of the CDR3 is 15 residues. Filled out from reference TRBV5-4 and TRBJ2-7, the complete variable domain reads ETGVTQSPTHLIKTRGQQVTLRCSSQSGHNTVSWYQQALGQGPQFIFQYYREEENGRGNFPPRFSGLQFPNYSSELNVNALELDDSALYLCASSPRGVRPGEQYFGPGTRLTVT.